Each of the 8 T cell receptor beta chains below was sequenced from the same sample in a study of blood T cell repertoires in COVID-19. Repertoires were generated with immunoSEQ multiplex PCR, while TCRdb's copy carries only in-frame clones and drops some. This table has hundreds of thousands of clones, around 88% appearing once. The specimen sequenced was PBMCs or T cells enriched from blood (not recorded which). All receptors derive from a woman aged 40 to 50 who had recovered from COVID-19.

The rearrangement links TRBV27 to TRBJ2-1, with 9 bases matching TRBD2. The germline gives CDR1 MNHEY, CDR2 SMNVEV (reference sequence). Germline trimming cut 6 bases from V and 4 bases from J; bases unmatched to any gene: 7. CDR3 length: 15 amino acids. The CDR3 DNA is TGTGCCAGCAGCAGTAGCGGGAGTAGGTACAATGAGCAGTTCTTC. This sequence encodes CASSSSGSRYNEQFF.

The chain employs TRBV5-4 and TRBJ2-3, with 10 bases that match TRBD2. This CDR3 has 16 residues. Germline assignment: CDR1 SGHNT and CDR2 YYREEE (reference sequence). V trimming: 3 bases; J trimming: 5 bases; junction bases outside the gene matches: 9. The CDR3 sequence: CASSSRAGGPRDTQYF. The CDR3 DNA sequence: TGTGCCAGCAGCTCGAGAGCGGGAGGGCCGAGAGATACGCAGTATTTT.

The V gene is TRBV7-2, the J gene TRBJ2-7, with D unresolved. Trimming removed 1 base from V and 3 bases from J, with 10 bases in between. The CDR3 extends over 14 amino acids. Germline CDR1 SGHTA, CDR2 FQGNSA. The CDR3 DNA reads TGTGCCAGCAGCTTAGATGTACTTAACTACGAGCAGTACTTC. Its protein product is CASSLDVLNYEQYF.

This chain connects TRBV7-8 to TRBJ2-7; no definite D call. CDR1 is SGHVS, CDR2 FQNEAQ, per germline. This CDR3 region has 15 residues. Trimming cost V 1 base and J 4 bases, with 14 bases left between them. The CDR3 is CASSLGPGAGYEQYF. CDR3 DNA: TGTGCCAGCAGCTTAGGTCCGGGTGCCGGTTACGAGCAGTACTTC.

The V call is TRBV6-5, the J call TRBJ1-1; D unclear. V lost 7 bases and J lost 1, with 13 bases in between. There are 14 residues in the CDR3. CDR1 MNHEY and CDR2 SVGAGI come from the germline V gene. The CDR3 sequence: CASNYGRENTEAFF. The CDR3, as DNA: TGTGCCAGCAACTACGGCCGGGAGAACACTGAAGCTTTCTTT.

The chain combines TRBV5-1 with TRBJ2-3, with 14 bases lining up with TRBD2. Germline V gene sequence: CDR1 SGHRS, CDR2 YFSETQ. Trimming removed 0 bases from V and 2 bases from J; junction bases left unmatched: 8. The CDR3 totals 19 residues. CDR3 in amino acids: CASSLVGTSGSGSTDTQYF. In DNA, the CDR3 is TGCGCCAGCAGCTTGGTAGGGACTAGCGGGAGCGGGTCCACAGATACGCAGTATTTT.

V gene TRBV27 combines with J gene TRBJ1-6, with 8 bases identical to TRBD1. From germline, CDR1 is MNHEY and CDR2 SMNVEV (reference sequence). CDR3 size: 15 residues. J was trimmed by 6 bases and V by 5 bases; bases with no gene match: 6. This CDR3 reads CASSRQGRVNSPLHF. CDR3 nucleotide sequence: TGTGCCAGCAGTAGACAGGGGCGCGTTAATTCACCCCTCCACTTT.

The chain uses TRBV29-1 and TRBJ2-3, with a weak D call TRBD1 (6 bases). The germline V and J ends were trimmed by 3 bases and 6 bases, with 13 bases remaining between them. The germline V gene encodes CDR1 SQVTM and CDR2 ANQGSEA. CDR3 length: 13 residues. CDR3 bases: TGCAGCGTTGACCTAGGACAGCAGGATACGCAGTATTTT. Translating it yields CSVDLGQQDTQYF.